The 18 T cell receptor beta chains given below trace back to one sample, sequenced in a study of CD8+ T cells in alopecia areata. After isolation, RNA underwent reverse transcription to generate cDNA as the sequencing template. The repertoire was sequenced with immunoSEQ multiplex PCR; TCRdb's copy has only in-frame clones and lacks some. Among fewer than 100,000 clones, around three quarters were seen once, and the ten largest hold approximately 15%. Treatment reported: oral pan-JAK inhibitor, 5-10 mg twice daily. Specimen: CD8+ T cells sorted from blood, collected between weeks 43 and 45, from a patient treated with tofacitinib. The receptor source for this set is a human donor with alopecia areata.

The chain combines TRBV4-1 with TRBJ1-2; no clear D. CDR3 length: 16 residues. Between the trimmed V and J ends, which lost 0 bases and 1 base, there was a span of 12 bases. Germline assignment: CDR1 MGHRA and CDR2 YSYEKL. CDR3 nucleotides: TGCGCCAGCAGCCAAGATGACGAGGCCAGTAACTATGGCTACACCTTC. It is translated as CASSQDDEASNYGYTF.

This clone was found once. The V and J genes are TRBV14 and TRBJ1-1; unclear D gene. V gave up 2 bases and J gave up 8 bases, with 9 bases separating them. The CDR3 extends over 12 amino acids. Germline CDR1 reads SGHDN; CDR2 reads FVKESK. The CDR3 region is CASSQRYKEAFF. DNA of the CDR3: TGTGCCAGCAGCCAAAGATATAAGGAAGCTTTCTTT.

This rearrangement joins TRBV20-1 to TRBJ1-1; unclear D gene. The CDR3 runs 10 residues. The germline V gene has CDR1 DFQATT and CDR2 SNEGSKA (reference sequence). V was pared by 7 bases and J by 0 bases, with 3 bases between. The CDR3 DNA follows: TGCAGTGGGGTGAACACTGAAGCTTTCTTT. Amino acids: CSGVNTEAFF.

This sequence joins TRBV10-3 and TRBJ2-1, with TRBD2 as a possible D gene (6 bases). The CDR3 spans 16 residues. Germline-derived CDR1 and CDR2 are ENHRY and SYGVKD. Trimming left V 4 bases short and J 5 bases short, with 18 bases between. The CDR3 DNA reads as TGTGCCATCAGTGGGGAGCGGCGGGGCTCTGACAATGAGCAGTTCTTC. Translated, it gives CAISGERRGSDNEQFF.

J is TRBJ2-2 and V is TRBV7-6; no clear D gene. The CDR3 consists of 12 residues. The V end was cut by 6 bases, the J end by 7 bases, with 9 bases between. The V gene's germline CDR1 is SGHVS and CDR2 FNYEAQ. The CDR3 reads CASSRMDGELFF. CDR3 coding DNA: TGTGCCAGCAGTAGGATGGACGGGGAGCTGTTTTTT.

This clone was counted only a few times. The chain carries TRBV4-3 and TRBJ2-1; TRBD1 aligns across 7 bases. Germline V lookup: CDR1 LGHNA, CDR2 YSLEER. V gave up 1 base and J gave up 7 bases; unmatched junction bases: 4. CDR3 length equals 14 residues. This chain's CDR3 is CASSQGGRGNEQFF. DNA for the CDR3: TGCGCCAGCAGCCAAGGTGGCAGGGGGAATGAGCAGTTCTTC.

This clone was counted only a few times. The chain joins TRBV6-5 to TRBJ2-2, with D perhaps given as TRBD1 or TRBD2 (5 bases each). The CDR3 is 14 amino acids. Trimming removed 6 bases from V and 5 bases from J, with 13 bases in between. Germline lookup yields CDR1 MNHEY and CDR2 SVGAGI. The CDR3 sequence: CASSYGTVTGELFF. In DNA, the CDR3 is TGTGCCAGCAGCTACGGGACGGTAACCGGGGAGCTGTTTTTT.

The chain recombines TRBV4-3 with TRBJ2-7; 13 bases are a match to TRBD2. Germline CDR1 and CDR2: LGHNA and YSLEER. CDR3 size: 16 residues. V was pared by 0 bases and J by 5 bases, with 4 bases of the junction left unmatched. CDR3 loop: CASSQDTSGGAHEQYF. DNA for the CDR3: TGCGCCAGCAGCCAAGATACTAGCGGGGGGGCCCACGAGCAGTACTTC.

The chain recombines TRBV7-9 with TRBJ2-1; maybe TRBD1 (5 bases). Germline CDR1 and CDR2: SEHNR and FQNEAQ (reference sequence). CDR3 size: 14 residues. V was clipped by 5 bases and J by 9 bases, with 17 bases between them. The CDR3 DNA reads TGTGCCAGCAGCACCCTAGAGGATAGGGGTGAGCAGTTCTTC. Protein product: CASSTLEDRGEQFF.

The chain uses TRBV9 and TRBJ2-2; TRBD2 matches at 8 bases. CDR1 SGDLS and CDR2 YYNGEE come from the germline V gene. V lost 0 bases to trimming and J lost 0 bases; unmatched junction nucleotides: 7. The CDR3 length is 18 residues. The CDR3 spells CASSVVPGGKSNTGELFF. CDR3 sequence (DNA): TGTGCCAGCAGCGTAGTTCCGGGGGGGAAATCGAACACCGGGGAGCTGTTTTTT.

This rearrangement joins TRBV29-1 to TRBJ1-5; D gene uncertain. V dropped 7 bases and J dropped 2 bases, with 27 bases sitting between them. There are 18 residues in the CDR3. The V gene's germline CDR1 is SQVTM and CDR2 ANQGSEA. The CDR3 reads CSAHKFGILALGNQPQHF. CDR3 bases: TGCAGCGCCCACAAATTCGGGATTTTGGCCCTGGGCAATCAGCCCCAGCATTTT.

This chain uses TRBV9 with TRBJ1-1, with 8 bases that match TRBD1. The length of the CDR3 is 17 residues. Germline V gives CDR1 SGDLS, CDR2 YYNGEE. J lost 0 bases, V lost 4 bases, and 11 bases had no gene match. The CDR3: CASSSGTGPVMNTEAFF. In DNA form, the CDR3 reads TGTGCCAGCAGCTCAGGGACAGGCCCCGTAATGAACACTGAAGCTTTCTTT.

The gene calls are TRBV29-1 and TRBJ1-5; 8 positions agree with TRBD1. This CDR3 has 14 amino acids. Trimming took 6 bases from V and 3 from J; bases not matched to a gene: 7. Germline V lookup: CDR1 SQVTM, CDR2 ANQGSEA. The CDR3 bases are TGCAGCGTGGGTAACAGGGGGGTCAATCAGCCCCAGCATTTT. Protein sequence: CSVGNRGVNQPQHF.

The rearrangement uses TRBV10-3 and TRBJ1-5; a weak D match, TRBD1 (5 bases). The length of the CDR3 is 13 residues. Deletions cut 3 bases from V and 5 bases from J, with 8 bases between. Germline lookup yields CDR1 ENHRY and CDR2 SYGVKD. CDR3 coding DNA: TGTGCCATCAGTGACACGGGGGATCAGCCCCAGCATTTT. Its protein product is CAISDTGDQPQHF.

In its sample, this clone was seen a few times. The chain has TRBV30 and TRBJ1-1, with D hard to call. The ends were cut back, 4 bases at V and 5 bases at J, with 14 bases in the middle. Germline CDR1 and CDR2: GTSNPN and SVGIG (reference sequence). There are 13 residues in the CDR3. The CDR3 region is CAWIGNRWTEAFF. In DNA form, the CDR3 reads TGTGCCTGGATCGGGAATAGGTGGACTGAAGCTTTCTTT.

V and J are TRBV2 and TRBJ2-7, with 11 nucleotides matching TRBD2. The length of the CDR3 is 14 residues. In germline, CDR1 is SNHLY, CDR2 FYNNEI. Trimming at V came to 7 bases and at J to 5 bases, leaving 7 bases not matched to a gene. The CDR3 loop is CASIRLAGKDEQYF. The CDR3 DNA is TGTGCCAGCATAAGACTAGCGGGGAAGGACGAGCAGTACTTC. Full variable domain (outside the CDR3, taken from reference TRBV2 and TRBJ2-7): EPEVTQTPSHQVTQMGQEVILRCVPISNHLYFYWYRQILGQKVEFLVSFYNNEISEKSEIFDDQFSVERPDGSNFTLKIRSTKLEDSAMYFCASIRLAGKDEQYFGPGTRLTVT.

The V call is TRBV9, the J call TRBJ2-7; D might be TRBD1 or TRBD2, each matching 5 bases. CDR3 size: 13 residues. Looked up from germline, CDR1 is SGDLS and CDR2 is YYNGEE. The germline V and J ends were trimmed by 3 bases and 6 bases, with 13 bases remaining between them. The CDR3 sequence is CASSGWDHGEQYF. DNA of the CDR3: TGTGCCAGCAGCGGTTGGGACCATGGCGAGCAGTACTTC.

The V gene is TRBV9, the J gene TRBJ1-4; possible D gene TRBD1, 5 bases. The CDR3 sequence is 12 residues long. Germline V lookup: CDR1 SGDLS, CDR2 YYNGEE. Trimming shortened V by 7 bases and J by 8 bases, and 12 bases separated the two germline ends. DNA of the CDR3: TGTGCCAGCCAGGGTATCGGGGAAAAACTGTTTTTT. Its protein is CASQGIGEKLFF.